Following are 6 T cell receptor beta chains from one sample sequenced in a study of breast tumors, draining lymph nodes, adjacent tissues. TCRdb re-analysed the multiplex PCR reads in MiXCR, keeping a single row per CDR3 protein. This table has under 150,000 distinct CDR3 sequences, just under 20% appearing once. Axillary draining lymph nodes of breast cancer patients supplied the node samples. Sequenced material: axillary lymph node tissue. The receptors here all came from a female donor with breast cancer. Some clones in this sample may be carry-over from other donors' samples.

In this sample, this clonotype turned up many times. The CDR3 loop reads CASSLRDPRADTQYF. DNA for the CDR3: TGTGCCAGCAGTTTAAGGGACCCGCGGGCAGATACGCAGTATTTT. This chain joins TRBV12-3 or TRBV12-4 and TRBJ2-3; D may match TRBD1 or TRBD2 (5 bases each). V lost 2 bases, J lost 4 bases, and 13 bases lay in between. The CDR3 contains 15 residues.

This clonotype was counted at least ten times. The chain combines TRBV5-8 with TRBJ2-5; 11 bases line up with TRBD1. Germline V gene data show CDR1 as SGHTS and CDR2 as YDEGEE. The CDR3 totals 16 residues. V lost 5 bases to trimming and J lost 4 bases; unmatched junction nucleotides: 10. The CDR3 sequence: CASRSDRGPVRETQYF. CDR3 coding DNA: TGTGCCAGCAGATCGGACAGGGGGCCGGTTCGAGAGACCCAGTACTTC.

This clonotype was recorded at least ten times. V usage is TRBV5-1 and J usage is TRBJ2-3; D is undetermined. The germline CDR1 and CDR2 sequences are SGHRS and YFSETQ. The V gene lost 0 bases and the J gene lost 7 bases, with 12 bases spanning the gap. The CDR3 runs to 14 residues. This CDR3 is CASSLVGTVYTQYF. The CDR3, as DNA: TGCGCCAGCAGCTTGGTGGGTACAGTCTATACGCAGTATTTT.

This clonotype was detected many times. This rearrangement joins TRBV20-1 to TRBJ2-1, with D maybe TRBD2 (7 bases). The CDR3 spans 13 residues. Germline V CDR1 and CDR2: DFQATT, SNEGSKA (reference sequence). With 5 bases removed from V and 9 bases from J, the gap between germline ends came to 17 bases. CDR3 residues: CSAWERGGIEQFF. CDR3 in DNA: TGCAGTGCTTGGGAGAGGGGGGGTATTGAGCAGTTCTTC.

This clonotype was counted at least ten times. V is TRBV2 and J is TRBJ2-1; 8 nucleotides agree with TRBD1. J was trimmed by 6 bases and V by 8 bases; bases with no gene match: 6. The CDR3 runs to 13 residues. Germline V lookup: CDR1 SNHLY, CDR2 FYNNEI. The CDR3 here is CASGDRLPNEQFF. The CDR3 bases are TGTGCCAGCGGGGACAGGCTGCCCAATGAGCAGTTCTTC.

This clonotype showed up just a few times. This rearrangement joins TRBV27 to TRBJ2-1, with 11 bases lining up with TRBD2. There are 20 residues in the CDR3. Per the germline V gene, CDR1 is MNHEY and CDR2 is SMNVEV (reference sequence). Trimming took 5 bases from V and 0 from J; bases not matched to a gene: 15. The CDR3: CASSPLGLAAGLYSYNEQFF. As DNA, the CDR3 is TGTGCCAGCAGTCCCCTGGGACTAGCGGCGGGCCTCTACTCCTACAATGAGCAGTTCTTC.